One sample yielded the 22 T cell receptor beta chains listed below, sequenced in a study of TIL therapy for anti-PD-1-resistant metastatic lung cancer (dated by TCRdb to the early 2020s). The immunoSEQ v3 hsTCRB kit was used to amplify TCR beta CDR3 regions from genomic DNA through bias-controlled multiplex PCR. Here the immuneACCESS table is served through TCRdb, limited to in-frame sequences with V and J called. Missing clones are a known gap in these copies; in checked studies unresolved V genes cover under half, and the rest lacks a known reason. The sample table lists around 33,000 clones, around three quarters of them with a count of one. The top ten hold approximately 2.7% of the sample. The time point label corresponds to: pre-treatment sample, taken before nivolumab and TIL therapy. Sequenced here: blood, sampled at baseline. The receptors stem from a woman aged 30-79 years with non-small cell lung cancer.

The genes are TRBV6-5 and TRBJ1-1; D is perhaps TRBD1 (5 bases). CDR3 length: 15 amino acids. In germline, CDR1 is MNHEY, CDR2 SVGAGI. V lost 7 bases and J 1 base, leaving 16 bases between the germline ends. DNA of the CDR3: TGTGCCAGCAATTGGGCTGCGGGGACGAACACTGAAGCTTTCTTT. Its protein is CASNWAAGTNTEAFF.

The genes are TRBV23-1 and TRBJ2-3, with 10 bases identical to TRBD2. TRBV23-1 is assigned to the ORF class and has an uncertain function. CDR3 length equals 15 residues. The trim removed 3 bases at V and 8 bases at J, leaving 8 bases unmatched. The CDR3 spells CASSHLAGVPGTQYF. CDR3 nucleotide sequence: TGCGCCAGCAGTCACCTAGCGGGAGTTCCAGGTACGCAGTATTTT.

This clone came up a few times. This chain connects TRBV6-6 to TRBJ1-5; 8 nucleotides align to TRBD1. This CDR3 region has 15 residues. Germline V CDR1 and CDR2: MNHNY, SVGAGI (reference sequence). J lost 3 bases, V lost 6 bases, and 7 bases had no gene match. This CDR3 is CASSPTGALNQPQHF. In DNA, the CDR3 is TGTGCCAGCAGCCCGACAGGGGCACTCAATCAGCCCCAGCATTTT.

The gene calls are TRBV5-4 and TRBJ2-5; TRBD1 is a possible D gene (5 bases). CDR1 SGHNT and CDR2 YYREEE come from the germline V gene (reference sequence). Trimming removed 0 bases from V and 5 bases from J, with 11 bases in between. The CDR3 has 14 amino acids. The CDR3 coding sequence is TGTGCCAGCAGCTTGGGTGGCAGGGTGGAGACCCAGTACTTC. Translated, it gives CASSLGGRVETQYF.

This rearrangement joins TRBV4-1 to TRBJ2-7; 12 bases match TRBD2. The CDR3 extends over 16 amino acids. Trimming cost V 0 bases and J 6 bases; bases outside gene matches: 6. Germline V gives CDR1 MGHRA, CDR2 YSYEKL. CDR3 amino acids: CASSQEGGLAGPEQYF. CDR3 in DNA: TGCGCCAGCAGCCAAGAAGGCGGACTAGCGGGACCCGAGCAGTACTTC.

This chain joins TRBV7-8 and TRBJ1-2, with TRBD1 as a possible D gene (5 bases). The V gene lost 4 bases and the J gene lost 2 bases, with 14 bases spanning the gap. The CDR3 has 15 amino acids. In germline, CDR1 is SGHVS, CDR2 FQNEAQ. CDR3 DNA sequence: TGTGCCAGCAGCTCTCAGGGTAGTTTAAACTATGGCTACACCTTC. Protein sequence: CASSSQGSLNYGYTF.

The genes are TRBV7-6 and TRBJ2-7, with 7 bases identical to TRBD2. Germline values: CDR1 SGHVS, CDR2 FNYEAQ. Losses at the gene ends were 1 base for V and 3 bases for J; bases not matched to a gene: 6. The CDR3 is made up of 15 amino acids. The CDR3: CASSLDPGLHYEQYF. CDR3 coding DNA: TGTGCCAGCAGCTTAGATCCGGGACTACACTACGAGCAGTACTTC.

The V call is TRBV5-6, the J call TRBJ1-1, with 8 bases fitting TRBD1. Germline CDR1 reads SGHDT; CDR2 reads YYEEEE. Losses at the gene ends were 0 bases for V and 1 base for J; bases not matched to a gene: 5. There are 16 residues in the CDR3. In nucleotides, the CDR3 is TGTGCCAGCAGCTTGGGGACAGGGAAGGGGAACACTGAAGCTTTCTTT. Translation: CASSLGTGKGNTEAFF.

V gene TRBV29-1 combines with J gene TRBJ2-7; D gene unclear. Germline loops: CDR1 SQVTM, CDR2 ANQGSEA. The CDR3 has 13 amino acids. V shed 2 bases and J shed 3 bases, with 11 bases lying between them. CDR3 sequence: CSVEINPLYEQYF. The CDR3 nucleotides read TGCAGCGTTGAAATCAACCCCCTCTACGAGCAGTACTTC.

The rearrangement joins TRBV5-6 to TRBJ1-4; D perhaps matches TRBD1 (6 bases). Trimming stripped 0 bases from V and 11 bases from J, with 14 bases between. The CDR3 totals 14 residues. Looked up from germline, CDR1 is SGHDT and CDR2 is YYEEEE. The CDR3 region is CASSLGARGDKLFF. CDR3 nucleotide sequence: TGTGCCAGCAGCTTGGGCGCCAGGGGTGATAAACTGTTTTTT. Complete variable domain (other parts from reference TRBV5-6 and TRBJ1-4): DAGVTQSPTHLIKTRGQQVTLRCSPKSGHDTVSWYQQALGQGPQFIFQYYEEEERQRGNFPDRFSGHQFPNYSSELNVNALLLGDSALYLCASSLGARGDKLFFGSGTQLSVL.

This clone has just a few counts. The chain has TRBV7-6 and TRBJ2-1; no firm D call. Germline V gene sequence: CDR1 SGHVS, CDR2 FNYEAQ. The CDR3 has 13 residues. V dropped 2 bases and J dropped 2 bases, with 4 bases sitting between them. The CDR3 DNA sequence: TGTGCCAGCAGCTTATCCCCCTACAATGAGCAGTTCTTC. Protein product: CASSLSPYNEQFF. Using reference TRBV7-6 and TRBJ2-1 for the parts outside the CDR3, the full variable domain is GAGVSQSPRYKVTKRGQDVALRCDPISGHVSLYWYRQALGQGPEFLTYFNYEAQQDKSGLPNDRFSAERPEGSISTLTIQRTEQRDSAMYRCASSLSPYNEQFFGPGTRLTVL.

The CDR3 DNA sequence: TGTGCCAGCAGCAGGAAACAGGGGGGGGAGGGATATAGCAATCAGCCCCAGCATTTT. This sequence encodes CASSRKQGGEGYSNQPQHF. This chain connects TRBV21-1 to TRBJ1-5; TRBD1, the table's D call, lacks a check against the DNA. TRBV21-1 represents a pseudogene. The CDR3 contains 19 residues.

This rearrangement joins TRBV15 to TRBJ2-3; the match to TRBD1 covers 11 bases. Germline CDR1 LNHNV, CDR2 YYDKDF (reference sequence). The CDR3 covers 14 residues. The V gene end was trimmed by 5 bases and the J gene end by 4 bases; junction bases not matched to a gene: 2. CDR3 in DNA: TGTGCCACCAGCGGGGGACAGGGGGCAGATACGCAGTATTTT. Its translation: CATSGGQGADTQYF.

This chain joins TRBV10-3 and TRBJ1-3; D remains unclear. Trimming left V 0 bases short and J 4 bases short, with 10 bases between. The CDR3 sequence is 15 residues long. Germline V lookup: CDR1 ENHRY, CDR2 SYGVKD. The CDR3 region is CAISESTGRGNTIYF. The DNA of the CDR3 is TGTGCCATCAGTGAGTCGACCGGGAGAGGAAACACCATATATTTT.

The chain combines TRBV2 with TRBJ1-2; D not certain. Trimming removed 4 bases at V and 0 bases at J, with 6 bases between. Germline CDR1 SNHLY, CDR2 FYNNEI. This CDR3 region has 13 residues. The DNA of the CDR3 is TGTGCCAGCAGTGCGGAAACTAACTATGGCTACACCTTC. This codes for CASSAETNYGYTF.

The CDR3 reads CASSQRLGATEAFF. Here the CDR3 DNA reads TGTGCCAGCAGCCAAAGACTGGGAGCCACTGAAGCTTTCTTT. This sequence joins TRBV7-8 and TRBJ1-1; D uncertain. Germline CDR1 reads SGHVS; CDR2 reads FQNEAQ. The CDR3 loop spans 14 amino acids. V was trimmed by 5 bases and J by 4 bases, leaving 14 bases between them. Full variable domain (missing parts from reference TRBV7-8 and TRBJ1-1): GAGVSQSPRYKVAKRGQDVALRCDPISGHVSLFWYQQALGQGPEFLTYFQNEAQLDKSGLPSDRFFAERPEGSVSTLKIQRTQQEDSAVYLCASSQRLGATEAFFGQGTRLTVV.

The chain is built from TRBV27 and TRBJ2-7, with 9 positions matching TRBD2. This CDR3 is 15 amino acids long. The J segment lost 2 bases and the V segment lost 8 bases, leaving 10 bases of the junction unmatched. Germline lookup yields CDR1 MNHEY and CDR2 SMNVEV (reference sequence). The CDR3, as DNA: TGTGCCAGCGGCCGGCGGCTAGCGGGAACCTACGAGCAGTACTTC. This encodes CASGRRLAGTYEQYF.

The chain recombines TRBV5-4 with TRBJ1-4, with 7 positions matching TRBD1. The ends lost 1 base at V and 4 bases at J; junction bases unmatched: 4. Per germline, CDR1 SGHNT and CDR2 YYREEE (reference sequence). The CDR3 has 15 amino acids. CDR3 DNA sequence: TGTGCCAGCAGCTTGCAGGGGGGGATTAATGAAAAACTGTTTTTT. Translated: CASSLQGGINEKLFF.

The chain employs TRBV15 and TRBJ1-5, with a possible D match to TRBD1 (6 bases). V was cut by 3 bases and J by 11 bases, with 11 bases left in between. Germline V CDR1 and CDR2: LNHNV, YYDKDF (reference sequence). The CDR3 runs 12 residues. The CDR3 loop is CATSRGGQTQHF. Here the CDR3 DNA reads TGTGCCACCAGCAGGGGAGGACAGACCCAGCATTTT.

The chain has TRBV27 and TRBJ2-3; 9 nucleotides match TRBD2. The junction had 12 bases not matched to a gene; V was cut back by 5 bases and J by 6 bases. The CDR3 has 16 residues. Germline V lookup: CDR1 MNHEY, CDR2 SMNVEV (reference sequence). The CDR3 loop is CASSPGTSLYKDTQYF. As DNA, the CDR3 is TGTGCCAGCAGTCCCGGGACTAGCCTGTATAAGGATACGCAGTATTTT.

The chain recombines TRBV2 with TRBJ1-1; D might be TRBD1 (6 bases). Trimming shortened V by 5 bases and J by 1 base, and 17 bases separated the two germline ends. The germline V gene has CDR1 SNHLY and CDR2 FYNNEI. The CDR3 totals 16 residues. The CDR3 sequence is CASSLLQQGQNTEAFF. The CDR3 bases are TGTGCCAGCAGTTTGCTACAACAGGGCCAGAACACTGAAGCTTTCTTT.

The chain uses TRBV2 and TRBJ2-2; D perhaps matches TRBD2 (6 bases). Trimming took off 8 bases at V and 6 bases at J, with 13 bases between the two ends. In germline, CDR1 is SNHLY, CDR2 FYNNEI. The CDR3 totals 13 residues. The CDR3 DNA is TGTGCCAGCTCCGGAACGGGAGCCGGGGAGCTGTTTTTT. Translating it yields CASSGTGAGELFF.